What follows are 31 T cell receptor beta chains derived from one specimen sequenced in a study of blood T cell repertoires in COVID-19. Some clones are missing from TCRdb's copy, which holds only in-frame ones; the method was immunoSEQ multiplex PCR. The profile shows about 150,000 clones, around 82% of them singletons. The sample comprised PBMCs or T cells enriched from blood (not recorded which). The receptors derive from a woman aged 45-59 years who had recovered from COVID-19.

This rearrangement joins TRBV2 to TRBJ1-2; D is possibly TRBD1 (5 bases). The germline gives CDR1 SNHLY, CDR2 FYNNEI. The CDR3 has 13 amino acids. V shed 6 bases and J shed 4 bases, with 12 bases lying between them. CDR3 coding DNA: TGTGCCAGCAGGGGCGACAGATCCTATGGCTACACCTTC. This translates into CASRGDRSYGYTF.

This clone was detected only a few times. The chain has TRBV18 and TRBJ1-1; D is ambiguous. From germline, CDR1 is KGHSH and CDR2 LQKENI. V was trimmed by 6 bases and J by 3 bases, leaving 14 bases between them. The CDR3 contains 14 residues. The CDR3 is CASSPYRSDTEAFF. CDR3 sequence (DNA): TGTGCCAGCTCTCCTTATCGGAGTGACACTGAAGCTTTCTTT.

The chain couples TRBV2 to TRBJ1-6; no reliable D call. V lost 7 bases and J lost 7, with 8 bases in between. Germline loops: CDR1 SNHLY, CDR2 FYNNEI. CDR3 length: 12 residues. The CDR3 region is CASNLDNSPLHF. In nucleotides, the CDR3 is TGTGCCAGCAATCTAGACAATTCACCCCTCCACTTT. Complete variable domain (other parts from reference TRBV2 and TRBJ1-6): EPEVTQTPSHQVTQMGQEVILRCVPISNHLYFYWYRQILGQKVEFLVSFYNNEISEKSEIFDDQFSVERPDGSNFTLKIRSTKLEDSAMYFCASNLDNSPLHFGNGTRLTVT.

The chain joins TRBV10-3 to TRBJ2-5, with D possibly TRBD1 on 5 matching bases. Trimming cost V 3 bases and J 1 base, with 9 bases left between them. Germline V gene sequence: CDR1 ENHRY, CDR2 SYGVKD. The CDR3 is made up of 14 amino acids. CDR3 protein: CAISDGAIQETQYF. In DNA form, the CDR3 reads TGTGCCATCAGTGATGGGGCCATCCAAGAGACCCAGTACTTC.

The chain has TRBV20-1 and TRBJ2-7; D is uncertain. Trimming pared 5 bases from V and 9 bases from J, leaving 5 bases between. This CDR3 has 8 amino acids. Germline V CDR1 and CDR2: DFQATT, SNEGSKA (reference sequence). CDR3 amino acids: CSAPGQYF. The CDR3 DNA sequence: TGCAGTGCTCCGGGGCAGTACTTC.

The chain joins TRBV21-1 to TRBJ1-1. TRBV21-1 is classified as a pseudogene. This CDR3 spans 15 amino acids. In DNA form, the CDR3 reads TGTGCCAGCAGCCCCGAGAGGCGGGGATACACTGAAGCTTTCTTT. Residues: CASSPERRGYTEAFF.

The chain couples TRBV6-5 to TRBJ1-4; D remains ambiguous. CDR1 and CDR2 from the germline V gene are MNHEY and SVGAGI. The CDR3 spans 13 residues. V lost 8 bases, J lost 2 bases, and 9 bases lay in between. This chain's CDR3 is CASQRHTNEKLFF. The CDR3 DNA reads as TGTGCCAGCCAGAGACATACTAATGAAAAACTGTTTTTT.

The chain links TRBV28 to TRBJ1-6, with no clear D. The germline V and J ends were trimmed by 3 bases and 14 bases, with 17 bases remaining between them. The CDR3 is 14 amino acids. Per the germline V gene, CDR1 is MDHEN and CDR2 is SYDVKM. This CDR3 is CASSFIQAGNTLHF. For the CDR3, the DNA is TGTGCCAGCAGTTTCATTCAGGCGGGTAACACCCTCCACTTT.

V gene TRBV28 combines with J gene TRBJ1-2; 8 bases agree with TRBD1. In germline, CDR1 is MDHEN, CDR2 SYDVKM. The CDR3 is made up of 13 amino acids. The trim removed 4 bases at V and 5 bases at J, leaving 3 bases unmatched. CDR3 DNA: TGTGCCAGCAGTTCACGACAGGGGTATGGCTACACCTTC. It codes for CASSSRQGYGYTF.

This rearrangement joins TRBV15 to TRBJ1-5, with TRBD1 as a possible D gene (5 bases). The V and J ends lost 3 bases and 4 bases respectively, with 10 bases between them. Germline loops: CDR1 LNHNV, CDR2 YYDKDF (reference sequence). The CDR3 contains 14 residues. The CDR3 sequence: CATSSGGGNQPQHF. In DNA form, the CDR3 reads TGTGCCACCAGCAGCGGGGGGGGAAATCAGCCCCAGCATTTT.

J is TRBJ1-1 and V is TRBV9; D gene ambiguous. CDR3 size: 14 residues. Trimming took off 3 bases at V and 4 bases at J, with 13 bases between the two ends. Germline CDR1 and CDR2: SGDLS and YYNGEE. The CDR3 spells CASSGWESITEAFF. DNA for the CDR3: TGTGCCAGCAGCGGATGGGAGTCGATCACTGAAGCTTTCTTT.

The rearrangement uses TRBV28 and TRBJ1-2; D is possibly TRBD1 (5 bases). CDR1 is MDHEN, CDR2 SYDVKM, per germline. Trimming shortened V by 2 bases and J by 3 bases, and 13 bases separated the two germline ends. This CDR3 has 15 amino acids. CDR3 residues: CASSLTEGPHYGYTF. In nucleotides, the CDR3 is TGTGCCAGCAGTTTAACGGAGGGGCCCCACTATGGCTACACCTTC.

This clone came up a few times. The chain couples TRBV7-2 to TRBJ2-5, with 15 nucleotides matching TRBD2. The length of the CDR3 is 15 residues. In germline, CDR1 is SGHTA, CDR2 FQGNSA. V shed 5 bases, J shed 9 bases, and the junction held 7 bases outside the gene matches. This CDR3 is CASSQGLAGGGAQYF. DNA for the CDR3: TGTGCCAGCAGCCAGGGACTAGCGGGGGGTGGGGCCCAGTACTTC.

The rearrangement uses TRBV7-8 and TRBJ1-1, with D perhaps TRBD1 (5 bases). V was clipped by 4 bases and J by 2 bases, with 17 bases between them. Germline CDR1 is SGHVS and CDR2 is FQNEAQ. This CDR3 spans 16 amino acids. CDR3 protein: CASSSWTRFRNTEAFF. The CDR3 coding sequence is TGTGCCAGCAGCTCTTGGACAAGGTTCCGCAACACTGAAGCTTTCTTT. Together with reference TRBV7-8 and TRBJ1-1, the CDR3 gives the full variable domain: GAGVSQSPRYKVAKRGQDVALRCDPISGHVSLFWYQQALGQGPEFLTYFQNEAQLDKSGLPSDRFFAERPEGSVSTLKIQRTQQEDSAVYLCASSSWTRFRNTEAFFGQGTRLTVV.

The J gene is TRBJ2-5, the V gene TRBV28, with D perhaps matching TRBD2 (6 bases). Germline CDR1 is MDHEN and CDR2 is SYDVKM. This CDR3 is 16 amino acids long. V was pared by 4 bases and J by 2 bases, with 17 bases between. CDR3 in DNA: TGTGCCAGCAGTTCGGCCCGCGGGGCGCGGCAAGAGACCCAGTACTTC. This gives the protein CASSSARGARQETQYF.

V gene TRBV3-1 (or the pseudogene TRBV3-2) combines with J gene TRBJ2-3; TRBD2 matches at 8 bases. The CDR3 totals 17 residues. Germline values: CDR1 LGHDT, CDR2 YNNKEL (reference sequence). The ends lost 0 bases at V and 5 bases at J; junction bases unmatched: 10. The CDR3 here is CASSQDLTGGLLDTQYF. CDR3 in DNA: TGTGCCAGCAGCCAAGATTTAACGGGGGGGCTGCTAGATACGCAGTATTTT.

This clone turned up a few times. The V call is TRBV10-3, the J call TRBJ1-3; D unclear. V lost 4 bases and J lost 0, with 10 bases in between. The CDR3 is 15 amino acids. Germline CDR1 reads ENHRY; CDR2 reads SYGVKD. The CDR3 reads CAISGRGSSGNTIYF. The CDR3 coding sequence is TGTGCCATCAGTGGTCGGGGTTCCTCTGGAAACACCATATATTTT.

V usage is TRBV28 and J usage is TRBJ1-1, with 7 bases aligning to TRBD1. Germline V lookup: CDR1 MDHEN, CDR2 SYDVKM. J lost 6 bases, V lost 7 bases, and 8 bases had no gene match. CDR3 length equals 13 residues. The CDR3 is CASIPDRTSEAFF. For the CDR3, the DNA is TGTGCCAGCATCCCGGACAGGACCTCTGAAGCTTTCTTT.

This chain connects TRBV2 to TRBJ1-2; TRBD1 agrees at 10 bases. This CDR3 spans 15 amino acids. Germline V CDR1 and CDR2: SNHLY, FYNNEI. The V and J ends lost 3 bases and 4 bases, in that order; junction bases with no gene match: 5. Here the CDR3 reads CASSEVGDRGYGYTF. CDR3 bases: TGTGCCAGCAGTGAGGTCGGGGACAGGGGCTATGGCTACACCTTC. The full variable domain, with the rest looked up from reference TRBV2 and TRBJ1-2, is EPEVTQTPSHQVTQMGQEVILRCVPISNHLYFYWYRQILGQKVEFLVSFYNNEISEKSEIFDDQFSVERPDGSNFTLKIRSTKLEDSAMYFCASSEVGDRGYGYTFGSGTRLTVV.

The chain employs TRBV2 and TRBJ2-3; D may be TRBD2 (6 bases). V was cut by 3 bases and J by 5 bases, with 18 bases left in between. Germline assignment: CDR1 SNHLY and CDR2 FYNNEI. There are 16 residues in the CDR3. The CDR3 bases are TGTGCCAGCAGTGATTCACGGGCGGGGACCGAAGATACGCAGTATTTT. The encoded protein is CASSDSRAGTEDTQYF. The full variable domain, with the rest looked up from reference TRBV2 and TRBJ2-3, is EPEVTQTPSHQVTQMGQEVILRCVPISNHLYFYWYRQILGQKVEFLVSFYNNEISEKSEIFDDQFSVERPDGSNFTLKIRSTKLEDSAMYFCASSDSRAGTEDTQYFGPGTRLTVL.

The J gene is TRBJ2-1, the V gene TRBV18, with D unresolved. Per germline, CDR1 KGHSH and CDR2 LQKENI. The ends were cut back, 0 bases at V and 6 bases at J, with 9 bases in the middle. The CDR3 has 14 residues. The CDR3 DNA reads TGTGCCAGCTCACCACCGAGCCAGGTCAATGAGCAGTTCTTC. Translated: CASSPPSQVNEQFF.

This chain links TRBV5-6 with TRBJ2-7; D is ambiguous. The length of the CDR3 is 18 residues. Trimming stripped 4 bases from V and 0 bases from J, with 23 bases between. CDR1 is SGHDT and CDR2 is YYEEEE in the germline V gene. The CDR3 loop is CASSIVGVRLNFSYEQYV. DNA for the CDR3: TGTGCCAGCAGCATCGTCGGTGTTCGACTGAACTTCTCCTACGAGCAGTACGTC.

The CDR3 loop is CAISWGVSTDTQYF. For the CDR3, the DNA is TGTGCCATCTCATGGGGGGTAAGCACAGATACGCAGTATTTT. The V gene is TRBV10-3, the J gene TRBJ2-3; the D gene is possibly TRBD2 (6 bases). The ends were cut back, 8 bases at V and 0 bases at J, with 12 bases in the middle. Germline assignment: CDR1 ENHRY and CDR2 SYGVKD. The CDR3 covers 14 residues.

This sequence joins TRBV27 and TRBJ2-2, with 7 nucleotides matching TRBD2. The J segment lost 0 bases and the V segment lost 6 bases, leaving 4 bases of the junction unmatched. Germline loops: CDR1 MNHEY, CDR2 SMNVEV (reference sequence). This CDR3 spans 15 amino acids. The CDR3 region is CASRAGRTNTGELFF. In DNA, the CDR3 is TGTGCCAGCAGAGCGGGACGGACGAACACCGGGGAGCTGTTTTTT.

The table lists this clone with many counts. The V and J genes are TRBV5-4 and TRBJ2-1, with TRBD2 identical over 14 bases. Germline values: CDR1 SGHNT, CDR2 YYREEE (reference sequence). V lost 3 bases, J lost 13 bases, and 3 bases stayed unmatched. This CDR3 region has 13 residues. CDR3 in amino acids: CASSSGLAGEQFF. The CDR3, as DNA: TGTGCCAGCAGCTCGGGACTAGCGGGGGAACAGTTCTTC.

The chain has TRBV23-1 and TRBJ2-2; 9 nucleotides align to TRBD2. TRBV23-1 is marked as an open reading frame, function uncertain. The CDR3 is 18 amino acids. V lost 7 bases to trimming and J lost 4 bases; unmatched junction nucleotides: 16. The chain's CDR3 is CASNNDGGASGVTGELFF. The CDR3 DNA reads TGCGCCAGCAACAACGACGGAGGAGCTAGCGGGGTCACCGGGGAGCTGTTTTTT.

This clone was counted only a few times. The V call is TRBV10-3, the J call TRBJ2-1; D not resolved. The CDR3 consists of 15 residues. Germline V gives CDR1 ENHRY, CDR2 SYGVKD. V was shortened by 4 bases and J by 0 bases, with 10 bases between the two germline ends. The CDR3 sequence: CAISAETYSYNEQFF. The CDR3 bases are TGTGCCATCAGTGCAGAGACTTACTCCTACAATGAGCAGTTCTTC.

The chain couples TRBV4-1 to TRBJ2-2; 8 positions agree with TRBD2. V was pared by 3 bases and J by 0 bases, with 3 bases of the junction left unmatched. CDR1 is MGHRA and CDR2 is YSYEKL in the germline V gene. This CDR3 has 16 amino acids. CDR3 sequence: CASSQLAGSNTGELFF. The DNA of the CDR3 is TGCGCCAGCAGCCAGTTAGCGGGGTCGAACACCGGGGAGCTGTTTTTT.

The chain has TRBV5-1 and TRBJ2-7, with 11 bases identical to TRBD1. CDR1 SGHRS and CDR2 YFSETQ come from the germline V gene. This CDR3 is 14 amino acids long. V was pared by 5 bases and J by 3 bases, with 4 bases of the junction left unmatched. CDR3 loop: CASRTGTGGYEQYF. CDR3 nucleotides: TGCGCCAGCAGAACCGGGACAGGGGGCTACGAGCAGTACTTC.

This clone occurred once. This chain joins TRBV24-1 and TRBJ1-5; D is ambiguous. Germline-derived CDR1 and CDR2 are KGHDR and SFDVKD. The CDR3 is 14 amino acids. Trimming left V 4 bases short and J 4 bases short, with 10 bases between. The CDR3 nucleotides are TGTGCCACCAGTGAAGGCGGAACAAATCAGCCCCAGCATTTT. It specifies CATSEGGTNQPQHF.

This sequence joins TRBV28 and TRBJ2-1, with D possibly TRBD2 on 5 matching bases. V gave up 8 bases and J gave up 9 bases, with 14 bases separating them. The CDR3 extends over 12 amino acids. Germline-derived CDR1 and CDR2 are MDHEN and SYDVKM. The CDR3 loop reads CASGLSRVEQFF. CDR3 nucleotide sequence: TGTGCCAGCGGCTTGTCGAGGGTTGAGCAGTTCTTC.